This is a list of T cell receptor beta chains from one sample in a study of shared clonotypes between healthy human individuals. Sequencing was performed with immunoSEQ multiplex PCR; in TCRdb, only in-frame clones are kept and a portion is missing. The sample carries hundreds of thousands of clones, about 85% recorded once. The sample taken for sequencing was PBMCs. These receptors were taken from a woman in her forties in good health. Some clones in this sample may be carry-over from other donors' samples. Each CDR3 is given with its conserved first and last residue. D genes are given only for firm matches. Where a row states a size, it is once, few, many or the class of an expanded clone; other rows omit it.

clone_size: .; v_call: TRBV7-2; j_call: TRBJ2-2; d_call: TRBD2; cdr3_aa: CASSLRAGVGELFF; cdr3_nt: TGTGCCAGCAGCTTGAGGGCGGGAGTCGGGGAGCTGTTTTTT
clone_size: .; v_call: TRBV28; j_call: TRBJ1-3; d_call: .; cdr3_aa: CASGTLTGNTIYF; cdr3_nt: TGTGCCAGCGGGACACTCACTGGAAACACCATATATTTT
clone_size: once; v_call: TRBV25-1; j_call: TRBJ1-3; d_call: .; cdr3_aa: CASSVPGRVISGNTIYF; cdr3_nt: TGTGCCAGCAGTGTACCCGGGAGGGTCATCTCTGGAAACACCATATATTTT
clone_size: .; v_call: TRBV28; j_call: TRBJ2-7; d_call: .; cdr3_aa: CASSFASLGSYEQYF; cdr3_nt: TGTGCCAGCAGTTTCGCTTCTTTAGGGTCCTACGAGCAGTACTTC
clone_size: .; v_call: TRBV4-1; j_call: TRBJ1-2; d_call: TRBD1; cdr3_aa: CASSQVGTGFGYGYTF; cdr3_nt: TGCGCCAGCAGCCAAGTCGGGACAGGGTTCGGCTATGGCTACACCTTC
clone_size: .; v_call: TRBV14; j_call: TRBJ2-1; d_call: TRBD2; cdr3_aa: CASSQISGSGDEQFF; cdr3_nt: TGTGCCAGCAGCCAAATAAGCGGGAGCGGTGATGAGCAGTTCTTC
clone_size: .; v_call: TRBV2; j_call: TRBJ2-7; d_call: TRBD2; cdr3_aa: CASRTSGSYEQYF; cdr3_nt: TGTGCCAGCAGAACTAGCGGCTCCTACGAGCAGTACTTC
clone_size: .; v_call: TRBV2; j_call: TRBJ1-1; d_call: TRBD1; cdr3_aa: CASSVGTAEAFF; cdr3_nt: TGTGCCAGCAGCGTGGGGACAGCTGAAGCTTTCTTT
clone_size: .; v_call: TRBV6-4; j_call: TRBJ2-1; d_call: .; cdr3_aa: CASSDGGGEGYNEQFF; cdr3_nt: TGTGCCAGCAGTGACGGAGGGGGGGAGGGCTACAATGAGCAGTTCTTC
clone_size: .; v_call: TRBV4-3; j_call: TRBJ1-2; d_call: .; cdr3_aa: CASSQYRANYGYTF; cdr3_nt: TGCGCCAGCAGCCAGTACCGCGCTAACTATGGCTACACCTTC
clone_size: few; v_call: TRBV14; j_call: TRBJ2-2; d_call: .; cdr3_aa: CASRQAGANTGELFF; cdr3_nt: TGTGCCAGCAGACAGGCCGGAGCGAACACCGGGGAGCTGTTTTTT
clone_size: .; v_call: TRBV7-6; j_call: TRBJ1-1; d_call: .; cdr3_aa: CASAADLNTEAFF; cdr3_nt: TGTGCCAGCGCCGCAGACCTGAACACTGAAGCTTTCTTT
clone_size: few; v_call: TRBV14; j_call: TRBJ2-7; d_call: TRBD1; cdr3_aa: CASSPHRGNEQYF; cdr3_nt: TGTGCCAGCAGCCCACACAGGGGTAACGAGCAGTACTTC
clone_size: few; v_call: TRBV10-3; j_call: TRBJ1-1; d_call: .; cdr3_aa: CAISESSTEAFF; cdr3_nt: TGTGCCATCAGTGAGTCCAGTACTGAAGCTTTCTTT
clone_size: .; v_call: TRBV7-3; j_call: TRBJ1-5; d_call: .; cdr3_aa: CASSSLGPYLYQPQHF; cdr3_nt: TGTGCCAGCAGCTCCTTGGGTCCTTACCTTTATCAGCCCCAGCATTTT
clone_size: .; v_call: TRBV11-2; j_call: TRBJ2-5; d_call: .; cdr3_aa: CASSSMAVQETQYF; cdr3_nt: TGTGCCAGCAGCTCCATGGCAGTACAAGAGACCCAGTACTTC
clone_size: .; v_call: TRBV10-3; j_call: TRBJ2-7; d_call: TRBD2; cdr3_aa: CAISEGLAGGGYEQYF; cdr3_nt: TGTGCCATCAGTGAAGGACTAGCGGGAGGGGGTTACGAGCAGTACTTC
clone_size: .; v_call: TRBV30; j_call: TRBJ2-4; d_call: .; cdr3_aa: CAWSLPNRRSVAKNIQYF; cdr3_nt: TGTGCCTGGAGTCTTCCAAACAGGCGTAGCGTAGCCAAAAACATTCAGTACTTC
clone_size: .; v_call: TRBV6-1; j_call: TRBJ1-4; d_call: .; cdr3_aa: CASSEARAGVNEKLFF; cdr3_nt: TGTGCCAGCAGTGAAGCGAGGGCAGGCGTTAATGAAAAACTGTTTTTT
clone_size: .; v_call: TRBV27; j_call: TRBJ1-5; d_call: .; cdr3_aa: CASSYLDQPQHF; cdr3_nt: TGTGCCAGCAGTTATCTAGATCAGCCCCAGCATTTT
clone_size: .; v_call: TRBV2; j_call: TRBJ2-2; d_call: TRBD2; cdr3_aa: CASRGTSGSGELFF; cdr3_nt: TGTGCCAGCAGAGGGACTAGCGGGAGCGGGGAGCTGTTTTTT
clone_size: .; v_call: TRBV7-9; j_call: TRBJ2-5; d_call: .; cdr3_aa: CASSLGTGNQETQYF; cdr3_nt: TGTGCCAGCAGCTTAGGAACAGGAAACCAAGAGACCCAGTACTTC
clone_size: .; v_call: TRBV18; j_call: TRBJ2-3; d_call: .; cdr3_aa: CASSPPASSRPDTQYF; cdr3_nt: TGTGCCAGCTCACCACCCGCTAGTTCGCGCCCAGATACGCAGTATTTT
clone_size: .; v_call: TRBV7-9; j_call: TRBJ1-1; d_call: TRBD1; cdr3_aa: CASSFFPSTGLLNTEAFF; cdr3_nt: TGTGCCAGCAGCTTCTTTCCTTCGACAGGGCTTTTGAACACTGAAGCTTTCTTT
clone_size: .; v_call: TRBV4-2; j_call: TRBJ2-2; d_call: .; cdr3_aa: CASSQDEGHATGELFF; cdr3_nt: TGTGCCAGCAGCCAAGATGAGGGACACGCAACCGGGGAGCTGTTTTTT
clone_size: once; v_call: TRBV10-1; j_call: TRBJ2-1; d_call: TRBD2; cdr3_aa: CASRGSGRRDNEQFF; cdr3_nt: TGCGCCAGCAGGGGTAGCGGGAGGAGGGACAATGAGCAGTTCTTC
clone_size: once; v_call: TRBV5-4; j_call: TRBJ2-1; d_call: TRBD2; cdr3_aa: CASSSSGTSGLNEQFF; cdr3_nt: TGTGCCAGCAGCTCATCCGGGACTAGCGGACTCAATGAGCAGTTCTTC
clone_size: .; v_call: TRBV28; j_call: TRBJ1-4; d_call: .; cdr3_aa: CASSLWEGRTNEKLFF; cdr3_nt: TGTGCCAGCAGTTTATGGGAGGGGCGGACGAATGAAAAACTGTTTTTT
clone_size: .; v_call: TRBV2; j_call: TRBJ2-2; d_call: .; cdr3_aa: CASRTINTGELFF; cdr3_nt: TGTGCCAGCAGGACTATCAACACCGGGGAGCTGTTTTTT
clone_size: .; v_call: TRBV28; j_call: TRBJ1-3; d_call: .; cdr3_aa: CASSFPGSGNTIYF; cdr3_nt: TGTGCCAGCAGTTTCCCGGGTTCTGGAAACACCATATATTTT
clone_size: .; v_call: TRBV28; j_call: TRBJ2-2; d_call: TRBD1; cdr3_aa: CASSLIIVRTGLTGELFF; cdr3_nt: TGTGCCAGCAGTTTAATTATTGTGAGGACAGGACTCACCGGGGAGCTGTTTTTT
clone_size: once; v_call: TRBV29-1; j_call: TRBJ2-1; d_call: .; cdr3_aa: CSVPTGRSYNEQFF; cdr3_nt: TGCAGCGTCCCCACGGGGCGCTCCTACAATGAGCAGTTCTTC
clone_size: .; v_call: TRBV5-1; j_call: TRBJ1-1; d_call: .; cdr3_aa: CASSSGRIDEAFF; cdr3_nt: TGCGCCAGCAGCAGCGGACGTATTGATGAAGCTTTCTTT
clone_size: .; v_call: TRBV25-1; j_call: TRBJ2-7; d_call: .; cdr3_aa: CASSELQGGGTRQYF; cdr3_nt: TGTGCCAGCAGTGAATTGCAGGGGGGAGGCACCCGGCAGTACTTC
clone_size: .; v_call: TRBV18; j_call: TRBJ2-3; d_call: .; cdr3_aa: CASSPSTDTQYF; cdr3_nt: TGTGCCAGCTCCCCGAGCACAGATACGCAGTATTTT
clone_size: .; v_call: TRBV15; j_call: TRBJ2-2; d_call: .; cdr3_aa: CATSREVAGELFF; cdr3_nt: TGTGCCACCAGCAGGGAGGTGGCCGGGGAGCTGTTTTTT
clone_size: .; v_call: TRBV7-6; j_call: TRBJ2-1; d_call: .; cdr3_aa: CASSFLTSSNEQFF; cdr3_nt: TGTGCCAGCAGCTTCTTGACTAGTTCCAATGAGCAGTTCTTC
clone_size: .; v_call: TRBV19; j_call: TRBJ2-1; d_call: TRBD2; cdr3_aa: CASSIPPGSAGVVYNEQFF; cdr3_nt: TGTGCCAGTAGTATCCCCCCGGGTTCGGCGGGAGTTGTCTACAATGAGCAGTTCTTC